Listed here is a single TCR beta chain. The antigen is undetermined. These data are taken from a study of monozygotic twins with inflammatory bowel disease. General study results and limits: Healthy co-twins, by inverse Simpson, had higher TCRbeta diversity than their siblings with IBD.

Eight separate reactions per sample served to make cDNA. Using TCRalpha and TCRbeta cDNA, the researchers carried out two nested PCRs that lasted roughly 16 and 10 cycles. TCRdb re-called the 5' RACE reads and gives one entry per CDR3 protein, without DNA. The sample's table shows 160,000 or so distinct CDR3 sequences. Germline V gives CDR1 LGHNA, CDR2 YSLEER. CDR3 size: 16 residues. Blood samples measuring more than 2 ml were taken per donor. The V gene is TRBV4-3, the J gene TRBJ2-7; there is no DNA to check the TCRdb D call of TRBD2. The sequenced material came from blood. The TCR sequence derives from a human donor with ulcerative colitis or Crohn's disease, or a healthy co-twin of an affected twin (not recorded which). CDR3 sequence reads: CASSQNPGTSGDEQYF.